The 30 T cell receptor beta chains given below trace back to one sample, sequenced in a study of T cell responses to AZD1222 COVID-19 vaccine. Profiling relied on immunoSEQ multiplex PCR, and the TCRdb table lists in-frame clones only, not all of them. Of about 94,000 clones in the sample, around 84% were seen once. Source: peripheral blood, taken 28 days after the second AZD1222 dose. These receptors were collected from an adult who received the AZD1222 COVID-19 vaccine.

V and J are TRBV4-3 and TRBJ1-3, with 8 nucleotides matching TRBD1. From germline, CDR1 is LGHNA and CDR2 YSLEER. The CDR3 extends over 16 amino acids. The trim removed 2 bases at V and 0 bases at J, leaving 3 bases unmatched. CDR3 region: CASSQSGTGSGNTIYF. Here the CDR3 DNA reads TGCGCCAGCAGCCAATCGGGGACAGGCTCTGGAAACACCATATATTTT.

V gene TRBV28 combines with J gene TRBJ2-1; 9 nucleotides align to TRBD1. V shed 5 bases, J shed 9 bases, and the junction held 11 bases outside the gene matches. The CDR3 runs to 15 residues. The V gene's germline CDR1 is MDHEN and CDR2 SYDVKM. The CDR3 DNA reads TGTGCCAGCAGTCCAAGGACAGGGGTTTTGAGTGAGCAGTTCTTC. It codes for CASSPRTGVLSEQFF.

The chain recombines TRBV7-3 with TRBJ2-5; no clear D gene. The CDR3 contains 13 residues. CDR1 is SGHTA, CDR2 FQGTGA, per germline. Trimming shortened V by 4 bases and J by 0 bases, and 6 bases separated the two germline ends. The CDR3 DNA is TGTGCCAGCAGCTACCACTACCAAGAGACCCAGTACTTC. This translates into CASSYHYQETQYF.

With respect to this clone: At one boundary the junction diverges from the germline segment, which might be a read error. The rearrangement links TRBV7-7 to TRBJ2-2; D perhaps matches TRBD2 (5 bases). Germline V gene lookup returns CDR1 SSHAT and CDR2 FNYEAQ (reference sequence). The CDR3 has 17 amino acids. The CDR3 nucleotides are TGTGCTAGCAGCTTAGCGTACGGGTTAGCGAACACCGGGGAGCTGTTTTTT. Translated: CASSLAYGLANTGELFF. Using reference TRBV7-7 and TRBJ2-2 for the parts outside the CDR3, the full variable domain is GAGVSQSPRYKVTKRGQDVTLRCDPISSHATLYWYQQALGQGPEFLTYFNYEAQPDKSGLPSDRFSAERPEGSISTLTIQRTEQRDSAMYRCASSLAYGLANTGELFFGEGSRLTVL.

In this sample, this clone turned up a few times. The chain uses TRBV5-1 and TRBJ2-7; 8 bases align to TRBD1. CDR3 length: 15 residues. V lost 2 bases and J lost 6; bases outside the gene matches: 10. Looked up from germline, CDR1 is SGHRS and CDR2 is YFSETQ. The DNA for the CDR3 is TGCGCCAGCAGCTTACAGGGGGTGACGTTTTCCGAGCAGTACTTC. This sequence encodes CASSLQGVTFSEQYF.

The chain combines TRBV10-2 with TRBJ2-2; D perhaps matches TRBD2 (5 bases). This CDR3 is 14 amino acids long. Trimming stripped 7 bases from V and 1 base from J, with 10 bases between. Germline loops: CDR1 WSHSY, CDR2 SAAADI. As DNA, the CDR3 is TGCGCCAGCACCGTACTAGGGAACACCGGGGAGCTGTTTTTT. This codes for CASTVLGNTGELFF.

The chain joins TRBV7-3 to TRBJ1-2, with 7 bases that match TRBD1. This CDR3 is 13 amino acids long. Per germline, CDR1 SGHTA and CDR2 FQGTGA. V was clipped by 5 bases and J by 3 bases; unmatched bases: 3. For the CDR3, the DNA is TGTGCCAGCAGCATGGACAGGTACTATGGCTACACCTTC. Translating it yields CASSMDRYYGYTF.

The rearrangement links TRBV24-1 to TRBJ2-7; D uncertain. The CDR3 runs 14 residues. CDR1 is KGHDR, CDR2 SFDVKD, per germline. Trimming removed 2 bases at V and 3 bases at J, with 10 bases between. The CDR3 DNA sequence: TGTGCCACCAGTGATTCCCGGGCCAGCTACGAGCAGTACTTC. This gives the protein CATSDSRASYEQYF.

V gene TRBV5-1 combines with J gene TRBJ1-1; TRBD1 matches 8 bases. The CDR3 is made up of 16 amino acids. In germline, CDR1 is SGHRS, CDR2 YFSETQ. The V and J ends lost 1 base and 2 bases, in that order; junction bases with no gene match: 7. As DNA, the CDR3 is TGCGCCAGCAGCTTGTCCCCGGGACAGGCCAACACTGAAGCTTTCTTT. Translated: CASSLSPGQANTEAFF.

The chain employs TRBV5-6 and TRBJ1-5; weak D call: TRBD1 (5 bases). Per the germline V gene, CDR1 is SGHDT and CDR2 is YYEEEE. Trimming cost V 0 bases and J 4 bases, with 14 bases left between them. This CDR3 is 16 amino acids long. As DNA, the CDR3 is TGTGCCAGCAGCTTGGCGAAGGGGCGGAGGAATCAGCCCCAGCATTTT. Translated, it gives CASSLAKGRRNQPQHF.

This sequence joins TRBV2 and TRBJ2-3; 10 positions agree with TRBD2. Germline CDR1 and CDR2: SNHLY and FYNNEI. The CDR3 runs to 15 residues. V shed 4 bases and J 1 base; nucleotides not matched to a gene: 2. The CDR3 spells CASSGLAGGTDTQYF. The CDR3 region has the DNA TGTGCCAGCAGTGGGCTAGCGGGGGGCACAGATACGCAGTATTTT.

The chain links TRBV13 to TRBJ1-1, with 10 bases matching TRBD1. J gave up 4 bases and V 0 bases, and 2 bases lay outside the gene matches. Per the germline V gene, CDR1 is PRHDT and CDR2 is FYEKMQ (reference sequence). The CDR3 has 15 residues. The DNA of the CDR3 is TGTGCCAGCAGCTTAGGGACAGGGGGCGGCACTGAAGCTTTCTTT. Protein sequence: CASSLGTGGGTEAFF.

The chain is built from TRBV5-1 and TRBJ2-7; 9 bases align to TRBD1. CDR3 length: 16 residues. Germline V gene lookup returns CDR1 SGHRS and CDR2 YFSETQ. V lost 4 bases to trimming and J lost 1 base; unmatched junction nucleotides: 9. The CDR3 loop is CASSKLGQGTSYEQYF. CDR3 nucleotide sequence: TGCGCCAGCAGCAAACTGGGACAGGGAACTTCCTACGAGCAGTACTTC.

The rearrangement joins TRBV5-1 to TRBJ2-3, with unresolved D. Germline lookup yields CDR1 SGHRS and CDR2 YFSETQ. The CDR3 is 15 residues long. Between the trimmed V and J ends, which lost 0 bases and 0 bases, there was a span of 8 bases. The CDR3 loop is CASSLAAASTDTQYF. CDR3 in DNA: TGCGCCAGCAGCTTGGCTGCCGCTAGCACAGATACGCAGTATTTT.

The chain couples TRBV7-8 to TRBJ1-6, with a weak D call TRBD1 (5 bases). There are 15 residues in the CDR3. V dropped 5 bases and J dropped 6 bases, with 14 bases sitting between them. The germline CDR1 and CDR2 sequences are SGHVS and FQNEAQ. The CDR3 bases are TGTGCCAGCAGCCCAGACGTGACAGTTAATTCACCCCTCCACTTT. This codes for CASSPDVTVNSPLHF.

The chain combines TRBV7-9 with TRBJ2-1; the match to TRBD2 covers 7 bases. CDR1 is SEHNR and CDR2 is FQNEAQ in the germline V gene (reference sequence). The J segment lost 4 bases and the V segment lost 5 bases, leaving 8 bases of the junction unmatched. CDR3 length: 15 amino acids. CDR3 coding DNA: TGTGCCAGCAGCCCATTCGGGGGGATTTACAATGAGCAGTTCTTC. Its translation is CASSPFGGIYNEQFF.

The V call is TRBV10-3, the J call TRBJ2-1; a weak D match, TRBD1 (6 bases). CDR3 length: 14 amino acids. Per germline, CDR1 ENHRY and CDR2 SYGVKD. Trimming shortened V by 11 bases and J by 0 bases, and 14 bases separated the two germline ends. CDR3 nucleotides: TGTGCCCTCGCACAGGGAAGCTCCTACAATGAGCAGTTCTTC. Translating it yields CALAQGSSYNEQFF.

CDR3 nucleotide sequence: TGTGCCAGCAGGGGAATACGCCGGGGGAGCAATCAGCCCCAGCATTTT. This sequence encodes CASRGIRRGSNQPQHF. The chain employs TRBV19 and TRBJ1-5; the D gene is possibly TRBD1 (6 bases). The germline gives CDR1 LNHDA, CDR2 SQIVND (reference sequence). The CDR3 length is 16 residues. V was cut by 9 bases and J by 1 base, with 19 bases left in between.

This chain uses TRBV7-9 with TRBJ2-7, with 13 bases fitting TRBD2. The J segment lost 5 bases and the V segment lost 3 bases, leaving 1 base of the junction unmatched. There are 14 residues in the CDR3. In germline, CDR1 is SEHNR, CDR2 FQNEAQ (reference sequence). DNA of the CDR3: TGTGCCAGCAGCTTCGGACTAGCGGGAGACGAGCAGTACTTC. This sequence encodes CASSFGLAGDEQYF.

The chain uses TRBV19 and TRBJ2-3; the D gene is possibly TRBD1 (6 bases). The ends were cut back, 5 bases at V and 2 bases at J, with 11 bases in the middle. Germline V CDR1 and CDR2: LNHDA, SQIVND (reference sequence). The CDR3 length is 14 residues. CDR3 sequence: CASSPGTFTDTQYF. Here the CDR3 DNA reads TGTGCCAGTAGTCCAGGGACATTCACAGATACGCAGTATTTT. Drawing the rest from reference TRBV19 and TRBJ2-3, the complete variable domain is DGGITQSPKYLFRKEGQNVTLSCEQNLNHDAMYWYRQDPGQGLRLIYYSQIVNDFQKGDIAEGYSVSREKKESFPLTVTSAQKNPTAFYLCASSPGTFTDTQYFGPGTRLTVL.

This chain uses TRBV7-2 with TRBJ2-1; D may be TRBD1 or TRBD2 (6 bases each). The CDR3 is 18 amino acids. The V gene lost 2 bases and the J gene lost 0 bases, with 17 bases spanning the gap. CDR1 is SGHTA, CDR2 FQGNSA, per germline. CDR3 bases: TGTGCCAGCAGCTTATTGGGGGGCCCCGTGAGCTCCTACAATGAGCAGTTCTTC. Translating it yields CASSLLGGPVSSYNEQFF.

The rearrangement links TRBV3-1 (or the pseudogene TRBV3-2) to TRBJ2-1, with 8 bases lining up with TRBD2. Germline V lookup: CDR1 LGHDT, CDR2 YNNKEL (reference sequence). CDR3 length equals 18 residues. V trimming: 4 bases; J trimming: 9 bases; junction bases outside the gene matches: 20. CDR3 DNA sequence: TGTGCCAGCAGCCCAAGATCGGGAATAGCGGGAAAGCAGAGTGAGCAGTTCTTC. Translated, it gives CASSPRSGIAGKQSEQFF.

V gene TRBV4-3 combines with J gene TRBJ2-1; D is undetermined. Deletions cut 1 base from V and 0 bases from J, with 10 bases between. The germline V gene encodes CDR1 LGHNA and CDR2 YSLEER. The CDR3 has 16 amino acids. The CDR3 spells CASSQGYSSSYNEQFF. Here the CDR3 DNA reads TGCGCCAGCAGCCAAGGGTACTCGAGCTCCTACAATGAGCAGTTCTTC.

The chain carries TRBV19 and TRBJ1-1, with a weak D call TRBD1 (5 bases). Trimming shortened V by 5 bases and J by 1 base, and 8 bases separated the two germline ends. The CDR3 consists of 13 residues. The germline V gene has CDR1 LNHDA and CDR2 SQIVND (reference sequence). CDR3 in amino acids: CASSPRANTEAFF. The CDR3 DNA sequence: TGTGCCAGTAGTCCCAGGGCGAACACTGAAGCTTTCTTT.

The rearrangement uses TRBV5-5 and TRBJ1-1; D is undetermined. V was cut by 0 bases and J by 0 bases, with 3 bases left in between. The CDR3 loop spans 13 amino acids. CDR1 and CDR2 (germline): SGHKS, YYEKEE (reference sequence). The CDR3 coding sequence is TGTGCCAGCAGCTTGGGTATGAACACTGAAGCTTTCTTT. Protein product: CASSLGMNTEAFF.

This sequence joins TRBV4-3 and TRBJ2-7; D tentatively fits TRBD1 or TRBD2 (6 bases each). This CDR3 has 19 amino acids. Germline CDR1 reads LGHNA; CDR2 reads YSLEER. Trimming left V 2 bases short and J 2 bases short, with 25 bases between. CDR3 amino acids: CASSQWRGAKRVGAYEQYF. CDR3 bases: TGCGCCAGCAGCCAATGGAGGGGGGCCAAGAGAGTCGGGGCCTACGAGCAGTACTTC.

This chain joins TRBV5-1 and TRBJ2-1; TRBD1 aligns across 8 bases. Germline V gives CDR1 SGHRS, CDR2 YFSETQ. Trimming cost V 0 bases and J 6 bases; bases outside gene matches: 5. The CDR3 is made up of 15 amino acids. This CDR3 is CASSLVQGASNEQFF. The CDR3, as DNA: TGCGCCAGCAGCTTGGTGCAGGGGGCCAGCAATGAGCAGTTCTTC.

The rearrangement uses TRBV4-2 and TRBJ1-4; TRBD1 is a possible D gene (5 bases). Trimming took 2 bases from V and 7 from J, leaving 11 bases between them. This CDR3 region has 14 residues. Germline V gives CDR1 LGHNA, CDR2 YNFKEQ. CDR3 nucleotides: TGTGCCAGCAGCCAAAGCCAGGGAGGTGAAAAACTGTTTTTT. Its translation: CASSQSQGGEKLFF.

The chain uses TRBV10-2 and TRBJ2-1; D is uncertain. V lost 6 bases and J lost 5, with 5 bases in between. The CDR3 has 11 amino acids. The germline V gene has CDR1 WSHSY and CDR2 SAAADI. The CDR3 bases are TGCGCCAGCAGGTTGGACAATGAGCAGTTCTTC. Translated, it gives CASRLDNEQFF.

This clone has ten or more counts. V gene TRBV27 combines with J gene TRBJ1-5; D is undetermined. The CDR3 is made up of 15 amino acids. Germline CDR1 is MNHEY and CDR2 is SMNVEV (reference sequence). V was cut by 5 bases and J by 5 bases, with 16 bases left in between. The CDR3: CASSPDPRVHQPQHF. In DNA, the CDR3 is TGTGCCAGCAGTCCCGACCCCCGAGTCCATCAGCCCCAGCATTTT.